This paragraph covers one T cell receptor (beta chain) sequence. The record originates from a study of T cell changes during pregnancy in multiple sclerosis. In germline, CDR1 is MNHNS, CDR2 SASEGT. J was trimmed by 3 bases and V by 8 bases; bases with no gene match: 9. CDR3 length: 15 residues. Clones were read by immunoSEQ multiplex PCR, and TCRdb kept only the in-frame ones, dropping some. The sample contains 100,000 or so clones, over 85% of which appear only once. The source material was peripheral blood, sampled in the second trimester of pregnancy. V and J are TRBV6-1 and TRBJ2-1, with 8 bases fitting TRBD1. The receptor was isolated from a female donor with multiple sclerosis, enrolled in a pregnancy study. This chain's CDR3 is CASVADRGLYNEQFF. CDR3 sequence (DNA): TGTGCCAGCGTGGCTGACAGGGGCCTCTACAATGAGCAGTTCTTC.